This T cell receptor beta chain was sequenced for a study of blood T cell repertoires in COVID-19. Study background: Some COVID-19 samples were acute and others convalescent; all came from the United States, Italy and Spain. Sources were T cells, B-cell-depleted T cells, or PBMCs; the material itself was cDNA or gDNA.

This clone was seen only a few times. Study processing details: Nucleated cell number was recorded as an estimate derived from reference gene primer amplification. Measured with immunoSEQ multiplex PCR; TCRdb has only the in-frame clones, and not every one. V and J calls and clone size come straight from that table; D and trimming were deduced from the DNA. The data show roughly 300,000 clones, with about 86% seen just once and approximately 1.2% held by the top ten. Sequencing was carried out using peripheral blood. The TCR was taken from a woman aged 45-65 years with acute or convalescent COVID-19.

The CDR3 loop is CASSYRQGDEQYF. The DNA for the CDR3 is TGTGCCAGCTCGTATCGACAGGGGGACGAGCAGTACTTC. The chain uses TRBV18 and TRBJ2-7; TRBD1 matches 9 bases. The V segment lost 6 bases and the J segment 5 bases; nucleotides outside the gene matches: 5. The length of the CDR3 is 13 residues. Germline lookup yields CDR1 KGHSH and CDR2 LQKENI.